This TCR beta chain was observed in a study of blood T cell repertoires in COVID-19 (dated by TCRdb to about 2020). At the level of the whole study: The collaborator samples originated in the United States, Italy and Spain and spanned the acute and convalescent phases of COVID-19. Where available, HLA class I and class II types were obtained from metadata supplied by the sample provider rather than from assay-based typing. The repertoires were released in a freely available public database intended as a resource for research on the immune response to SARS-CoV-2. The prospective study material was composed of cDNA or gDNA derived from T cells, B-cell-depleted T cells, or PBMCs. Samples were obtained from the ongoing ImmuneRACE study (first 160 participants) and from about 1,300 subjects provided by 6 global collaborators. Subjects who had been exposed to COVID-19, were actively infected with it, or had recovered from it provided the deeply sampled blood TCRbeta repertoires that made up the dataset. The sample metadata nearly always contained a de-identified subject ID, COVID-19 status, age in years and sex.

Whole blood was collected in K2EDTA tubes by collaborating institutions according to the institutions' own protocols. For TCRbeta analysis, collaborators shipped samples as frozen whole blood, isolated PBMCs, or DNA extracted from either of those sample types. The CDR3 sequence holds 15 residues, the cysteine and phenylalanine included. Of the read, only the CDR3 DNA is kept; its 45 bases are in frame from base 1. Trimming accounts for 3 bases at V and 0 bases at J, while the number of junction bases matched to no gene is 2. In the germline V gene (reference sequence), CDR1 corresponds to LNHDA and CDR2 to SQIVND. In regard to this clone: Its binding antigen is unknown. Base quality data are lacking; no much larger clone is found one base away.

The immunoSEQ Assay, a bias-controlled multiplex PCR, was used to amplify TCRbeta CDR3 regions from genomic DNA. From the authors' description of their analysis: Nucleated cell counts per sample were estimated from amplification of reference gene primers within the assay. To quantify the absolute abundance of each unique TCRbeta CDR3 rearrangement, sequence reads were collapsed and filtered. Productive Simpson clonality was computed per sample as the square root of Simpson's diversity index over productive rearrangements. The table comes from immuneACCESS by way of TCRdb, which keeps in-frame sequences with V and J called. Part of the clones is missing from these tables; in studies checked, under half for an unresolved V gene and the rest for unknown reasons. That table furnishes V, J and clone size, whereas the DNA furnished D and trimming. A total of over 130,000 clones appear in this sample, more than 65% of them only once. Together, the top ten hold under 9.5% of the sample.

Results the study describes overall, beyond this receptor: Clinical and demographic metadata were provided uncurated, with the amount varying by source and participant.

The receptor chain draws on TRBV19 and TRBJ2-7, with 10 bases in between that match TRBD2. Sequenced material: peripheral blood. This TCR was recovered from a human donor in a cohort sampled during active COVID-19. The DNA is as follows: TGTGCCAGTAGTATGTCTAGCGGGGGCTCCTACGAGCAGTACTTC. The translation is CASSMSSGGSYEQYF.